These 17 T cell receptor beta chains share one sample of origin, sequenced in a study of regulatory T cells in long-lasting Graves disease. The time point denotes: persistent/refractory GD, antithyroid drugs over 5 years with positive TRAb. The TCR library was made from RNA that had been extracted from PBMCs in TRIzol. For TCR beta, libraries came from iRepertoire HTBI primers and Arm-PCR of CDR3 regions. Using its own MiXCR run on the multiplex PCR reads, TCRdb lists one record per CDR3 protein. This table holds hundreds of thousands of distinct CDR3 sequences, about 20% found once. Source: peripheral blood mononuclear cells (PBMCs), taken when the disease was refractory, from a patient treated with antithyroid drugs. The receptors originated from a female donor with Graves disease.

This clonotype was observed many times. The chain combines TRBV30 with TRBJ1-2, with D uncertain. The CDR3 loop spans 13 amino acids. CDR1 and CDR2 from the germline V gene are GTSNPN and SVGIG (reference sequence). Trimming pared 1 base from V and 4 bases from J, leaving 10 bases between. The DNA for the CDR3 is TGTGCCTGGAGTGCCGACCGGGGCTATGGCTACACCTTC. It is translated as CAWSADRGYGYTF.

The chain is built from TRBV27 and TRBJ1-6; possible D gene TRBD1, 5 bases. Germline V gene sequence: CDR1 MNHEY, CDR2 SMNVEV (reference sequence). The CDR3 loop spans 15 amino acids. V lost 0 bases and J lost 10, with 13 bases in between. The CDR3 is CASSLSSGGGSPLHF. CDR3 DNA sequence: TGTGCCAGCAGTTTATCGTCCGGGGGAGGCTCACCCCTCCACTTT.

The chain carries TRBV9 and TRBJ2-2; TRBD1 matches at 11 bases. Germline V gene lookup returns CDR1 SGDLS and CDR2 YYNGEE. The CDR3 loop spans 15 amino acids. Trimming at V came to 4 bases and at J to 7 bases, leaving 6 bases not matched to a gene. The CDR3 reads CASSPSGTGGGELFF. Here the CDR3 DNA reads TGTGCCAGCAGCCCCTCCGGGACAGGGGGCGGGGAGCTGTTTTTT. The full variable domain, with the rest looked up from reference TRBV9 and TRBJ2-2, is DSGVTQTPKHLITATGQRVTLRCSPRSGDLSVYWYQQSLDQGLQFLIQYYNGEERAKGNILERFSAQQFPDLHSELNLSSLELGDSALYFCASSPSGTGGGELFFGEGSRLTVL.

The chain joins TRBV7-9 to TRBJ2-3; no clear D gene. Germline CDR1 and CDR2: SEHNR and FQNEAQ (reference sequence). The V end was cut by 5 bases, the J end by 0 bases, with 6 bases between. The CDR3 contains 13 residues. The CDR3 DNA follows: TGTGCCAGCAGCCCGGACAGCACAGATACGCAGTATTTT. It encodes CASSPDSTDTQYF.

This clonotype was detected ten times or more. CDR3 region: CASSPGTANIQYF. In DNA, the CDR3 is TGTGCCAGCTCACCCGGGACAGCAAACATTCAGTACTTC. The V gene is TRBV18, the J gene TRBJ2-4; 7 bases line up with TRBD1. The V gene's germline CDR1 is KGHSH and CDR2 LQKENI. The CDR3 has 13 amino acids. The V and J ends lost 3 bases and 6 bases, in that order; junction bases with no gene match: 2.

The table lists this clonotype with many counts. The V gene is TRBV15, the J gene TRBJ1-2, with 7 bases fitting TRBD1. Germline-derived CDR1 and CDR2 are LNHNV and YYDKDF (reference sequence). The J segment lost 5 bases and the V segment lost 0 bases, leaving 3 bases of the junction unmatched. The CDR3 has 14 amino acids. The CDR3 DNA reads TGTGCCACCAGCAGAGAGTCCAGGGGGTATGGCTACACCTTC. Its translation is CATSRESRGYGYTF.

This clonotype was counted at least ten times. The rearrangement links TRBV28 to TRBJ2-4, with D hard to call. The V end lost 5 bases, the J end lost 0 bases, and 14 bases lay between the germline ends. Germline V gene data show CDR1 as MDHEN and CDR2 as SYDVKM. This CDR3 contains 16 residues. CDR3 coding DNA: TGTGCCAGCAGTGCCCAGGTTTTCATAGCCAAAAACATTCAGTACTTC. This gives the protein CASSAQVFIAKNIQYF. The complete variable domain, with remaining parts taken from reference TRBV28 and TRBJ2-4, reads DVKVTQSSRYLVKRTGEKVFLECVQDMDHENMFWYRQDPGLGLRLIYFSYDVKMKEKGDIPEGYSVSREKKERFSLILESASTNQTSMYLCASSAQVFIAKNIQYFGAGTRLSVL.

This rearrangement joins TRBV9 to TRBJ1-1; 12 bases are shared with TRBD1. The J segment lost 1 base and the V segment lost 0 bases, leaving 1 base of the junction unmatched. This CDR3 comprises 16 residues. Germline V CDR1 and CDR2: SGDLS, YYNGEE. Here the CDR3 reads CASSVGDRGPNTEAFF. CDR3 in DNA: TGTGCCAGCAGCGTAGGGGACAGGGGGCCGAACACTGAAGCTTTCTTT.

This chain uses TRBV19 with TRBJ2-2; TRBD1 matches 7 bases. Germline V lookup: CDR1 LNHDA, CDR2 SQIVND (reference sequence). This CDR3 is 16 amino acids long. The ends lost 4 bases at V and 4 bases at J; junction bases unmatched: 9. For the CDR3, the DNA is TGTGCCAGTAGTACCAACAGGGGTGGGGGCACCGGGGAGCTGTTTTTT. This encodes CASSTNRGGGTGELFF.

This clonotype was recorded a few times. The chain combines TRBV18 with TRBJ2-7, with 8 bases fitting TRBD1. Germline CDR1 and CDR2: KGHSH and LQKENI. V gave up 6 bases and J gave up 7 bases; unmatched junction bases: 8. The CDR3 length is 13 residues. CDR3 sequence: CASSQEQGVEQYF. The CDR3 bases are TGTGCCAGCTCGCAAGAACAGGGGGTTGAGCAGTACTTC.

The V gene is TRBV7-2, the J gene TRBJ2-1, with no clear D. V dropped 1 base and J dropped 14 bases, with 12 bases sitting between them. The CDR3 sequence is 12 residues long. Germline CDR1 and CDR2: SGHTA and FQGNSA. The CDR3 bases are TGTGCCAGCAGCTTAGGAGTTGGACCAAAGTTCTTC. Residues: CASSLGVGPKFF.

In regard to this clonotype: It may be a read error: a sequence one base away is much more abundant. The rearrangement links TRBV30 to TRBJ1-1; no clear D gene. Germline CDR1 reads GTSNPN; CDR2 reads SVGIG (reference sequence). The CDR3 sequence is 13 residues long. CDR3: CARSVRRNTEAFF. CDR3 DNA: TGTGCCCGGAGTGTACGGCGGAACACTGAAGCTTTCTTT.

This chain connects TRBV6-1 to TRBJ2-3; D possibly corresponds to TRBD2 (5 bases). The V gene's germline CDR1 is MNHNS and CDR2 SASEGT. The CDR3 contains 13 residues. V lost 4 bases and J 4 bases, leaving 9 bases between the germline ends. The CDR3 region has the DNA TGTGCCAGCAGTGTAGCGTTGGCAGATACGCAGTATTTT. The encoded protein is CASSVALADTQYF.

This clonotype was observed a few times. V and J are TRBV6-2 or TRBV6-3 and TRBJ1-4, with D unresolved. CDR1 and CDR2 (germline): MNHEY, SVGEGT. The CDR3 has 15 amino acids. The V end lost 2 bases, the J end lost 3 bases, and 10 bases lay between the germline ends. CDR3 sequence reads: CASSYRPDANEKLFF. DNA of the CDR3: TGTGCCAGCAGTTACCGACCCGACGCTAATGAAAAACTGTTTTTT.

This clonotype was counted a few times. This chain connects TRBV7-2 to TRBJ2-7; D unclear. V dropped 1 base and J dropped 0 bases, with 13 bases sitting between them. The germline CDR1 and CDR2 sequences are SGHTA and FQGNSA. CDR3 size: 16 residues. Here the CDR3 reads CASSLGDGFHSYEQYF. CDR3 sequence (DNA): TGTGCCAGCAGCTTAGGAGATGGCTTCCACTCCTACGAGCAGTACTTC.

The V gene is TRBV7-2, the J gene TRBJ2-7; TRBD1 matches at 7 bases. The CDR3 totals 15 residues. J was trimmed by 5 bases and V by 5 bases; bases with no gene match: 12. CDR1 is SGHTA, CDR2 FQGNSA, per germline. CDR3 DNA: TGTGCCAGCAGCCCGAACAGGGGCTTCCCCCACGAGCAGTACTTC. This gives the protein CASSPNRGFPHEQYF.

This clonotype has only a few counts. This chain uses TRBV5-8 with TRBJ2-7; D call uncertain. Deletions cut 1 base from V and 2 bases from J, with 10 bases between. CDR1 and CDR2 from the germline V gene are SGHTS and YDEGEE. CDR3 size: 14 residues. CDR3 DNA sequence: TGTGCCAGCAGCTTGAGGTGGCTTACCTACGAGCAGTACTTC. Protein: CASSLRWLTYEQYF.